One and the same sample provided the 14 T cell receptor beta chains below, sequenced in a study of blood T cell repertoires in COVID-19. TCRdb's table, derived via immunoSEQ multiplex PCR, lists solely in-frame clones and lacks some. The repertoire holds 150,000 or so clones, with around 89% as singletons. Specimen: peripheral blood. These receptor sequences come from a woman aged 40 to 49 with acute or convalescent COVID-19.

CDR3 sequence: CASRPGILDEQFF. CDR3 in DNA: TGCGCCAGCAGGCCCGGGATATTGGATGAGCAGTTCTTC. This chain uses TRBV4-1 with TRBJ2-1, with D possibly TRBD2 on 5 matching bases. Germline V gives CDR1 MGHRA, CDR2 YSYEKL. The V end lost 6 bases, the J end lost 8 bases, and 14 bases lay between the germline ends. The CDR3 covers 13 residues.

This chain links TRBV4-2 with TRBJ2-3; 8 nucleotides align to TRBD2. The germline gives CDR1 LGHNA, CDR2 YNFKEQ. Germline trimming cut 2 bases from V and 2 bases from J; bases unmatched to any gene: 6. The CDR3 has 16 residues. This CDR3 reads CASSQLGGGLTDTQYF. The CDR3 bases are TGTGCCAGCAGCCAACTCGGCGGGGGGCTCACAGATACGCAGTATTTT.

V gene TRBV19 combines with J gene TRBJ1-3; D possibly corresponds to TRBD1 (5 bases). Germline V gene sequence: CDR1 LNHDA, CDR2 SQIVND (reference sequence). V was shortened by 6 bases and J by 4 bases, with 13 bases between the two germline ends. The CDR3 covers 14 residues. The CDR3 is CASSKQVAGNTIYF. The CDR3 coding sequence is TGTGCCAGTAGCAAACAGGTTGCAGGAAACACCATATATTTT.

The CDR3 loop is CASGRTSQGNQPQHF. DNA for the CDR3: TGTGCTAGTGGCAGAACTTCCCAGGGAAATCAGCCCCAGCATTTT. The rearrangement links TRBV12-5 to TRBJ1-5, with D perhaps TRBD1 (5 bases). V shed 6 bases and J shed 4 bases, with 16 bases lying between them. This CDR3 contains 15 residues. CDR1 LGHNT and CDR2 FRNRAP come from the germline V gene.

This clone was picked up a small number of times. The chain carries TRBV15 and TRBJ1-5; D gene uncertain. The V gene's germline CDR1 is LNHNV and CDR2 YYDKDF (reference sequence). Trimming cost V 0 bases and J 6 bases, with 15 bases left between them. The CDR3 length is 16 residues. The CDR3 DNA is TGTGCCACCAGCAGAGAGAGGACCGGTGGGAGTCAGCCCCAGCATTTT. It codes for CATSRERTGGSQPQHF.

The genes are TRBV6-2 or TRBV6-3 and TRBJ1-2; no clear D. Germline CDR1 MNHEY, CDR2 SVGEGT. This CDR3 spans 13 amino acids. Deletions cut 7 bases from V and 6 bases from J, with 15 bases between. The CDR3 nucleotides read TGTGCCAGCACCCCCCCCTTGAGAGATGGCTACACCTTC. Its translation is CASTPPLRDGYTF.

The rearrangement uses TRBV6-1 and TRBJ1-5, with 8 bases aligning to TRBD1. In germline, CDR1 is MNHNS, CDR2 SASEGT. Trimming at V came to 3 bases and at J to 7 bases, leaving 5 bases not matched to a gene. This CDR3 has 14 residues. The CDR3 DNA sequence: TGTGCCAGCAGTGAGGGGACAGGCGGCCAGCCCCAGCATTTT. Translating gives CASSEGTGGQPQHF.

The chain has TRBV11-3 and TRBJ2-7; 13 bases line up with TRBD2. The germline gives CDR1 SGHNT, CDR2 YENEEA. There are 14 residues in the CDR3. The junction had 3 bases not matched to a gene; V was cut back by 4 bases and J by 6 bases. The chain's CDR3 is CASSSRTSGSEQYF. Here the CDR3 DNA reads TGTGCCAGCAGCTCCAGGACTAGCGGGAGCGAGCAGTACTTC. Full variable domain (missing parts from reference TRBV11-3 and TRBJ2-7): EAGVVQSPRYKIIEKKQPVAFWCNPISGHNTLYWYLQNLGQGPELLIRYENEEAVDDSQLPKDRFSAERLKGVDSTLKIQPAELGDSAVYLCASSSRTSGSEQYFGPGTRLTVT.

The V and J genes are TRBV19 and TRBJ2-7; TRBD2 aligns across 8 bases. In germline, CDR1 is LNHDA, CDR2 SQIVND (reference sequence). There are 12 residues in the CDR3. With 6 bases clipped from V and 4 bases from J, the junction kept 2 bases outside the gene matches. The CDR3 protein is CASSREGYEQYF. The CDR3 DNA sequence: TGTGCCAGTAGCCGGGAGGGGTACGAGCAGTACTTC.

J is TRBJ1-5 and V is TRBV19, with D possibly matching TRBD1 (5 bases). V lost 0 bases, J lost 0 bases, and 12 bases lay in between. The CDR3 is 17 amino acids. In germline, CDR1 is LNHDA, CDR2 SQIVND (reference sequence). The CDR3 is CASSIDRGGDSNQPQHF. Written as DNA, the CDR3 is TGTGCCAGTAGTATAGATAGGGGAGGGGATAGCAATCAGCCCCAGCATTTT.

This clone was recorded once. This sequence joins TRBV5-6 and TRBJ2-5; D remains unclear. V was trimmed by 0 bases and J by 0 bases, leaving 9 bases between them. The length of the CDR3 is 15 residues. The germline gives CDR1 SGHDT, CDR2 YYEEEE. For the CDR3, the DNA is TGTGCCAGCAGCTTGGACACCCCAAACCAAGAGACCCAGTACTTC. Its translation is CASSLDTPNQETQYF.

The chain carries TRBV6-2 or TRBV6-3 and TRBJ2-7; possible D gene TRBD1, 5 bases. The CDR3 runs to 16 residues. Between the trimmed V and J ends, which lost 0 bases and 1 base, there was a span of 13 bases. Germline V CDR1 and CDR2: MNHEY, SVGEGT. The CDR3: CASSYSIQDLSYEQYF. Written as DNA, the CDR3 is TGTGCCAGCAGTTACTCGATACAGGATTTATCCTACGAGCAGTACTTC.

This chain links TRBV10-2 with TRBJ2-7; the D is unclear. V gave up 2 bases and J gave up 2 bases, with 7 bases separating them. The CDR3 totals 13 residues. Germline V gene data show CDR1 as WSHSY and CDR2 as SAAADI. This CDR3 is CASSEPRAYEQYF. CDR3 in DNA: TGCGCCAGCAGTGAGCCTCGAGCCTACGAGCAGTACTTC.

The chain uses TRBV4-2 and TRBJ2-2; possible D gene TRBD2, 5 bases. Germline CDR1 and CDR2: LGHNA and YNFKEQ. V dropped 4 bases and J dropped 7 bases, with 10 bases sitting between them. This CDR3 has 13 amino acids. The CDR3, as DNA: TGTGCCAGCAGCCGCCTAGCAGACGGGGAGCTGTTTTTT. This sequence encodes CASSRLADGELFF.